This entry lists 21 T cell receptor beta chains sequenced from one sample in a study of blood T cells in healthy people across ages. Primed by a sample-barcoded 5' primer and a J-beta primer mix, a second PCR proceeded for 7 to 11 cycles. TCRdb reprocessed the 5' RACE reads via MiXCR and lists one record per CDR3 protein. The profile shows about 680,000 distinct CDR3 sequences, around 48% of them singletons. Specimen: blood. These receptors all come from a woman in her sixties or seventies in good health.

In DNA form, the CDR3 reads TGCAGTGCTCTCCGGGGCTCGCTGGGCGGGGAGCTGTTTTTT. It codes for CSALRGSLGGELFF. The chain joins TRBV20-1 to TRBJ2-2; D may be TRBD1 or TRBD2 (5 bases each). This CDR3 is built from 14 residues. The V end lost 5 bases, the J end lost 7 bases, and 17 bases lay between the germline ends. CDR1 and CDR2 (germline): DFQATT, SNEGSKA (reference sequence).

This clonotype was observed at least ten times. The V gene is TRBV5-5, the J gene TRBJ2-4, with 7 bases matching TRBD2. The CDR3 is 15 residues long. V lost 0 bases, J lost 0 bases, and 0 bases stayed unmatched. The germline gives CDR1 SGHKS, CDR2 YYEKEE (reference sequence). CDR3 sequence (DNA): TGTGCCAGCAGCTTGGGCGGGGGAGCCAAAAACATTCAGTACTTC. This translates into CASSLGGGAKNIQYF.

The rearrangement joins TRBV6-2 or TRBV6-3 to TRBJ2-7; possible D gene TRBD1, 5 bases. The CDR3 contains 14 residues. V shed 2 bases and J shed 2 bases, with 10 bases lying between them. Germline loops: CDR1 MNHEY, CDR2 SVGEGT. In DNA form, the CDR3 reads TGTGCCAGCAGTTACGCGGACATGACCTACGAGCAGTACTTC. This codes for CASSYADMTYEQYF.

The chain employs TRBV2 and TRBJ2-1; D could derive from TRBD1 or TRBD2 (6 bases each). There are 16 residues in the CDR3. Trimming removed 8 bases from V and 0 bases from J, with 17 bases in between. From germline, CDR1 is SNHLY and CDR2 FYNNEI. CDR3 region: CASDEGGASSYNEQFF. The CDR3 bases are TGTGCCAGCGACGAGGGGGGTGCCAGCTCCTACAATGAGCAGTTCTTC.

J is TRBJ2-1 and V is TRBV6-6, with D unresolved. The CDR3 is 14 amino acids. The germline V and J ends were trimmed by 8 bases and 7 bases, with 18 bases remaining between them. CDR1 and CDR2 from the germline V gene are MNHNY and SVGAGI (reference sequence). In DNA, the CDR3 is TGTGCCAGCCGTTTAGGGTCTGCCAAGAATGAGCAGTTCTTC. This encodes CASRLGSAKNEQFF.

The rearrangement uses TRBV20-1 and TRBJ2-1; 12 nucleotides match TRBD2. Germline CDR1 and CDR2: DFQATT and SNEGSKA (reference sequence). CDR3 length: 14 residues. The V segment lost 5 bases and the J segment 8 bases; nucleotides outside the gene matches: 7. This CDR3 is CSAPHLAGGYEQFF. The CDR3 DNA is TGCAGTGCTCCTCACCTAGCGGGAGGGTATGAGCAGTTCTTC.

The V and J genes are TRBV4-2 and TRBJ2-1, with 11 bases fitting TRBD2. CDR3 length: 15 amino acids. Germline trimming cut 2 bases from V and 9 bases from J; bases unmatched to any gene: 6. Germline CDR1 is LGHNA and CDR2 is YNFKEQ. CDR3 residues: CASSQLTSGIFEQFF. The CDR3 bases are TGTGCCAGCAGCCAACTGACTAGCGGGATTTTTGAGCAGTTCTTC.

This clonotype occurred once. This chain connects TRBV11-2 to TRBJ2-4; D tentatively reads TRBD1 or TRBD2 (6 bases each). The CDR3 is 15 residues long. Germline V gives CDR1 SGHAT, CDR2 FQNNGV. V dropped 4 bases and J dropped 9 bases, with 19 bases sitting between them. The CDR3 bases are TGTGCCAGCAGCTCCGGGGGCACTCGGCAAACCATTCAGTACTTC. Translated, it gives CASSSGGTRQTIQYF.

This clonotype has only one observation. The J gene is TRBJ1-1, the V gene TRBV29-1, with 7 positions matching TRBD1. Germline lookup yields CDR1 SQVTM and CDR2 ANQGSEA. J gave up 5 bases and V 8 bases, and 11 bases lay outside the gene matches. The CDR3 runs 13 residues. The CDR3 bases are TGCAGCACAAGACAGGGAAGTTTAACTGAAGCTTTCTTT. Encoded protein: CSTRQGSLTEAFF.

In this sample, this clonotype turned up a few times. The chain has TRBV5-1 and TRBJ1-2; D unresolved. This CDR3 comprises 12 residues. Between the trimmed V and J ends, which lost 1 base and 8 bases, there was a span of 9 bases. Germline assignment: CDR1 SGHRS and CDR2 YFSETQ. CDR3 protein: CASSLIGEGYTF. The CDR3 region has the DNA TGCGCCAGCAGCTTGATTGGCGAGGGCTACACCTTC.

Ten or more counts support this clonotype. The chain joins TRBV11-1 to TRBJ2-1; the D gene is possibly TRBD2 (6 bases). Per the germline V gene, CDR1 is SGHAT and CDR2 is FQDESV (reference sequence). With 5 bases removed from V and 12 bases from J, the gap between germline ends came to 20 bases. The CDR3 totals 14 residues. The CDR3 DNA sequence: TGTGCCAGCAGCCCCGGGGGAAAAGGTCGCGGGCAGTTCTTC. It is translated as CASSPGGKGRGQFF.

The rearrangement joins TRBV9 to TRBJ1-4; 7 nucleotides align to TRBD1. The germline V gene encodes CDR1 SGDLS and CDR2 YYNGEE. After removal of 0 bases from V and 8 bases from J, the junction contained 4 bases not matched to a gene. The CDR3 totals 14 residues. CDR3 sequence (DNA): TGTGCCAGCAGCGTAGCAACAGGGGTGGAAAAACTGTTTTTT. Protein: CASSVATGVEKLFF.

The rearrangement joins TRBV28 to TRBJ2-7; perhaps TRBD1 as D (6 bases). Trimming took off 6 bases at V and 0 bases at J, with 18 bases between the two ends. Germline CDR1 reads MDHEN; CDR2 reads SYDVKM. The CDR3 is made up of 16 amino acids. The CDR3 nucleotides read TGTGCCAGCAGAACTCCCGGGACACAGAGCTCCTACGAGCAGTACTTC. Translated: CASRTPGTQSSYEQYF.

The V and J genes are TRBV20-1 and TRBJ2-5, with no clear D. This CDR3 is 14 amino acids long. Looked up from germline, CDR1 is DFQATT and CDR2 is SNEGSKA (reference sequence). Trimming pared 4 bases from V and 7 bases from J, leaving 19 bases between. This CDR3 is CSATVGRMVGTQYF. Here the CDR3 DNA reads TGCAGTGCTACCGTCGGACGGATGGTGGGGACCCAGTACTTC.

The gene calls are TRBV2 and TRBJ2-1, with 14 bases lining up with TRBD2. Trimming cost V 10 bases and J 5 bases; bases outside gene matches: 7. CDR1 and CDR2 (germline): SNHLY, FYNNEI. The length of the CDR3 is 15 residues. CDR3 coding DNA: TGTGCCACGACTAGCGGGAGGGGAGAAAACAATGAGCAGTTCTTC. Its translation: CATTSGRGENNEQFF.

On this clonotype itself: Just one base apart from a much larger clone, this may be a read error. The J gene is TRBJ2-3, the V gene TRBV29-1, with D uncertain. The CDR3 has 12 amino acids. Per the germline V gene, CDR1 is SQVTM and CDR2 is ANQGSEA. Trimming pared 4 bases from V and 9 bases from J, leaving 14 bases between. The CDR3 loop reads CSVALLSVTQYF. CDR3 DNA sequence: TGCAGCGTTGCACTTCTCTCCGTAACGCAGTATTTT.

In this sample, this clonotype turned up many times. This chain links TRBV7-8 with TRBJ2-5, with 8 bases matching TRBD1. The CDR3 extends over 17 amino acids. After removal of 5 bases from V and 5 bases from J, the junction contained 16 bases not matched to a gene. Germline V CDR1 and CDR2: SGHVS, FQNEAQ. CDR3 nucleotides: TGTGCCAGCAGCCGGTCACCCGGGACAGGCTGGAAGGAGACCCAGTACTTC. It codes for CASSRSPGTGWKETQYF.

This chain links TRBV7-9 with TRBJ1-1, with D tentatively TRBD1 (6 bases). Germline CDR1 is SEHNR and CDR2 is FQNEAQ (reference sequence). The CDR3 loop spans 14 amino acids. V lost 4 bases to trimming and J lost 1 base, with 10 bases between them. Here the CDR3 DNA reads TGTGCCAGCAGCTACCGGGGGGCGAACACTGAAGCTTTCTTT. This encodes CASSYRGANTEAFF.

To note about this clonotype: As the CDR3 is not closed by the conserved phenylalanine or tryptophan, this likely results from a read error. The chain couples TRBV28 to TRBJ1-2; no firm D call. CDR3 size: 13 residues. Trimming removed 6 bases from V and 8 bases from J, with 16 bases in between. CDR1 and CDR2 from the germline V gene are MDHEN and SYDVKM. CDR3 amino acids: CASRPPGRQGYTY. The DNA of the CDR3 is TGTGCCAGCAGGCCTCCGGGGAGGCAGGGCTACACCTAC.

This clonotype came up many times. The chain carries TRBV7-9 and TRBJ2-3; D assignment may be TRBD1 or TRBD2 (5 bases each). CDR1 and CDR2 from the germline V gene are SEHNR and FQNEAQ (reference sequence). With 4 bases removed from V and 4 bases from J, the gap between germline ends came to 9 bases. The CDR3 has 13 residues. The CDR3, as DNA: TGTGCCAGCAGCTCACGGGGCCCAGATACGCAGTATTTT. As protein: CASSSRGPDTQYF. The complete variable domain, with remaining parts taken from reference TRBV7-9 and TRBJ2-3, reads DTGVSQNPRHKITKRGQNVTFRCDPISEHNRLYWYRQTLGQGPEFLTYFQNEAQLEKSRLLSDRFSAERPKGSFSTLEIQRTEQGDSAMYLCASSSRGPDTQYFGPGTRLTVL.

This clonotype was seen only a few times. The DNA of the CDR3 is TGTGCCAGCAGCCCCGGCTTCGAAGCTTTCTTT. As protein: CASSPGFEAFF. This chain links TRBV12-3 or TRBV12-4 with TRBJ1-1; the D is unclear. The CDR3 is 11 amino acids. Between the trimmed V and J ends, which lost 6 bases and 8 bases, there was a span of 10 bases.